This T cell receptor (beta chain) was sequenced for a study of T-cell memory formation after mild COVID-19. Comment on this clonotype: What it binds is unknown.

Each CDR3 protein is one row after TCRdb ran MiXCR on the 5' RACE reads. This sample has roughly 250,000 distinct CDR3 sequences; roughly 15% occur once, and the top ten carry approximately 3.6%. Germline values: CDR1 SGHRS, CDR2 YFSETQ. Trimming removed 0 bases from V and 6 bases from J; junction bases left unmatched: 4. This CDR3 comprises 15 residues. Study findings and constraints: Second-wave clones with a day 37 peak had unconfirmed SARS-CoV-2 specificity. A second wave expanding day 15 to 37 was CD4+-biased; contracting clones were balanced. The finding that pre-infection memory included some responding clones suggested that cross-reactive memory joined. Most CD4+ clones that shrank were in CM and EM, while CD8+ ones turned up in EMRA.

Specimen: PBMCs or a T cell subset sorted from them (not recorded which). This sequence joins TRBV5-1 and TRBJ1-5; 9 nucleotides match TRBD1. The TCR sequence derives from a young man who had mild COVID-19 (a few samples of this study predate the infection). Cell type and time point are not known. CDR3 in amino acids: CASSLGTGAGQPQHF. The CDR3 bases are TGCGCCAGCAGCTTGGGGACAGGGGCTGGTCAGCCCCAGCATTTT.